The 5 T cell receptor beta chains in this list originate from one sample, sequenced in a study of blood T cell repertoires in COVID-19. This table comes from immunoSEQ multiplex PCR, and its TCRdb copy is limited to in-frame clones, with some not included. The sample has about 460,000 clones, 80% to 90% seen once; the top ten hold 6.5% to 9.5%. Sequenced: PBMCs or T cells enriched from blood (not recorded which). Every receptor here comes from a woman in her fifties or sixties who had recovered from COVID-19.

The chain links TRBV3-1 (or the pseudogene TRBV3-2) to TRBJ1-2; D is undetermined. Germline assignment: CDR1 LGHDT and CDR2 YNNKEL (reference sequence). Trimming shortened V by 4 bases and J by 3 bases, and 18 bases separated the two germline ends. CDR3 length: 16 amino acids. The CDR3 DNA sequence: TGTGCCAGCAGCCGAAGACCCGGGGAGGTAGACTATGGCTACACCTTC. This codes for CASSRRPGEVDYGYTF.

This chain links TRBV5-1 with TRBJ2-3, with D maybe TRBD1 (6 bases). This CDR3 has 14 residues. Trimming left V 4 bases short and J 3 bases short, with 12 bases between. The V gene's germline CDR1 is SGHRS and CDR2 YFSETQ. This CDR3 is CASSPRTDTDTQYF. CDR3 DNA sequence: TGCGCCAGCAGCCCACGGACAGATACAGATACGCAGTATTTT.

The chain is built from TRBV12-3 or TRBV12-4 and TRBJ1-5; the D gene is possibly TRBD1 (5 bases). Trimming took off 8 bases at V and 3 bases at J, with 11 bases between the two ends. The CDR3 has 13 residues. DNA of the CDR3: TGTGCCAGCGGGGCAGCGACCAATCAGCCCCAGCATTTT. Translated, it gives CASGAATNQPQHF.

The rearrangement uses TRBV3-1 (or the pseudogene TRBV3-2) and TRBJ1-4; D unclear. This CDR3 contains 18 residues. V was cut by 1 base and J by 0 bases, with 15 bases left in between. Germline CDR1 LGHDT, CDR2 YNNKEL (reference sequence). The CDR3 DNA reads TGTGCCAGCAGCCAAGGGATAAGTGCGGCAACAACTAATGAAAAACTGTTTTTT. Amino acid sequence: CASSQGISAATTNEKLFF.

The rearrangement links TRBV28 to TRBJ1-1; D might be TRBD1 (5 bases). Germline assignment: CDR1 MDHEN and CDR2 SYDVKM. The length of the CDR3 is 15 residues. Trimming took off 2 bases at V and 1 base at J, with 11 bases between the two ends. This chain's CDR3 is CASSLGRGRNTEAFF. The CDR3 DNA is TGTGCCAGCAGTTTAGGGAGGGGAAGGAACACTGAAGCTTTCTTT.